These 16 T cell receptor beta chains share one sample of origin, sequenced in a study of cytomegalovirus exposure and HLA in healthy donors. In the PCR, 60 Vbeta and 13 Jbeta primers were used. Assay: immunoSEQ multiplex PCR; the TCRdb copy retains only in-frame clones and omits some. Its table records 60,000 to 65,000 clones. Sequencing was performed on PBMCs. Receptor source: a young woman in good health and CMV-seronegative.

The rearrangement uses TRBV11-2 and TRBJ1-1, with 7 bases that match TRBD1. CDR3 length equals 14 residues. The J segment lost 0 bases and the V segment lost 5 bases, leaving 3 bases of the junction unmatched. Per the germline V gene, CDR1 is SGHAT and CDR2 is FQNNGV. CDR3 residues: CASSVDRLNTEAFF. The DNA for the CDR3 is TGTGCCAGCAGCGTGGACAGGTTGAACACTGAAGCTTTCTTT.

This chain connects TRBV15 to TRBJ2-4, with 8 nucleotides matching TRBD2. The trim removed 0 bases at V and 0 bases at J, leaving 1 base unmatched. From germline, CDR1 is LNHNV and CDR2 YYDKDF (reference sequence). The CDR3 length is 16 residues. The CDR3 sequence is CATSRDREGAKNIQYF. The CDR3 nucleotides read TGTGCCACCAGCAGAGATCGGGAGGGAGCCAAAAACATTCAGTACTTC.

V is TRBV4-1 and J is TRBJ2-5; 8 nucleotides line up with TRBD1. This CDR3 comprises 15 residues. From germline, CDR1 is MGHRA and CDR2 YSYEKL. Trimming took 2 bases from V and 1 from J; bases not matched to a gene: 3. CDR3 sequence reads: CASSQSDRAQETQYF. CDR3 nucleotides: TGCGCCAGCAGCCAATCGGACAGGGCCCAAGAGACCCAGTACTTC.

J is TRBJ2-5 and V is TRBV9; 13 nucleotides align to TRBD2. The end of the DNA fits TRBJ2-7 better, so the J call may be wrong. CDR1 is SGDLS, CDR2 YYNGEE, per germline. The CDR3 sequence is 16 residues long. The DNA of the CDR3 is TGTGCCAGCAGCGGGGGGACTAGCGGGACTCCCTACGAGCAGTACTTC. Encoded protein: CASSGGTSGTPYEQYF.

The chain's CDR3 is CASSLEGARAEAFF. The CDR3, as DNA: TGCGCCAGCAGCTTGGAGGGGGCGCGGGCTGAAGCTTTCTTT. The genes are TRBV5-1 and TRBJ1-1, with 7 bases fitting TRBD1. Germline CDR1 SGHRS, CDR2 YFSETQ. Germline trimming cut 0 bases from V and 6 bases from J; bases unmatched to any gene: 5. The CDR3 has 14 residues.

The chain joins TRBV2 to TRBJ2-1; possibly TRBD2 for D (5 bases). This CDR3 region has 13 residues. Trimming stripped 0 bases from V and 7 bases from J, with 7 bases between. In germline, CDR1 is SNHLY, CDR2 FYNNEI. The CDR3 region is CASSEAWRNEQFF. CDR3 coding DNA: TGTGCCAGCAGTGAAGCGTGGAGGAATGAGCAGTTCTTC.

This chain joins TRBV27 and TRBJ2-7; weak D call: TRBD2 (6 bases). Germline V gene sequence: CDR1 MNHEY, CDR2 SMNVEV (reference sequence). The length of the CDR3 is 13 residues. The ends were cut back, 6 bases at V and 4 bases at J, with 13 bases in the middle. CDR3 sequence (DNA): TGTGCCAGCAGAAGACTAGTAGATTACGAGCAGTACTTC. Translating gives CASRRLVDYEQYF.

The rearrangement joins TRBV29-1 to TRBJ1-1, with a weak D call TRBD1 (5 bases). V gave up 0 bases and J gave up 1 base, with 9 bases separating them. The CDR3 runs to 14 residues. Germline V gene sequence: CDR1 SQVTM, CDR2 ANQGSEA. The CDR3 DNA sequence: TGCAGCGTTGAAGATGGGGCAGAGAACACTGAAGCTTTCTTT. It is translated as CSVEDGAENTEAFF. Looking up the rest from reference TRBV29-1 and TRBJ1-1 gives the full variable domain: SAVISQKPSRDICQRGTSLTIQCQVDSQVTMMFWYRQQPGQSLTLIATANQGSEATYESGFVIDKFPISRPNLTFSTLTVSNMSPEDSSIYLCSVEDGAENTEAFFGQGTRLTVV.

The chain combines TRBV30 with TRBJ2-5; 7 bases agree with TRBD1. CDR1 and CDR2 (germline): GTSNPN, SVGIG (reference sequence). The CDR3 consists of 13 residues. With V trimmed by 2 bases and J by 4 bases, 4 bases remained unmatched. The CDR3 sequence is CAWSKDRIETQYF. In DNA form, the CDR3 reads TGTGCCTGGAGTAAGGACAGGATAGAGACCCAGTACTTC.

This chain joins TRBV4-1 and TRBJ1-5; perhaps TRBD1 as D (5 bases). The V gene's germline CDR1 is MGHRA and CDR2 YSYEKL. The germline V and J ends were trimmed by 6 bases and 0 bases, with 12 bases remaining between them. The CDR3 is 15 residues long. The CDR3 reads CASRTAVYSNQPQHF. As DNA, the CDR3 is TGCGCCAGCAGGACAGCTGTCTATAGCAATCAGCCCCAGCATTTT.

The genes are TRBV7-9 and TRBJ2-1; 10 bases map to TRBD2. J gave up 7 bases and V 2 bases, and 5 bases lay outside the gene matches. The CDR3 covers 15 residues. The germline gives CDR1 SEHNR, CDR2 FQNEAQ (reference sequence). The CDR3: CASSLLSGRRNEQFF. Here the CDR3 DNA reads TGTGCCAGCAGCTTACTTAGCGGGAGGAGGAATGAGCAGTTCTTC.

J is TRBJ2-2 and V is TRBV25-1, with TRBD2 identical over 7 bases. Germline trimming cut 5 bases from V and 3 bases from J; bases unmatched to any gene: 9. The germline V gene has CDR1 MGHDK and CDR2 SYGVNS. This CDR3 region has 16 residues. CDR3 in DNA: TGTGCCAGCAGTCCAAAGGGAGGGCACCACACCGGGGAGCTGTTTTTT. Protein: CASSPKGGHHTGELFF.

The chain carries TRBV11-2 and TRBJ1-2; TRBD1 is a possible D gene (6 bases). The germline CDR1 and CDR2 sequences are SGHAT and FQNNGV. Deletions cut 0 bases from V and 8 bases from J, with 13 bases between. The CDR3 runs 14 residues. CDR3 nucleotide sequence: TGTGCCAGCAGCTTAGAATTTCAGGGGAGCGGCTACACCTTC. Translation gives CASSLEFQGSGYTF.

This chain joins TRBV7-6 and TRBJ1-2; D remains ambiguous. Trimming shortened V by 5 bases and J by 4 bases, and 14 bases separated the two germline ends. Germline CDR1 is SGHVS and CDR2 is FNYEAQ. The CDR3 is made up of 14 amino acids. Here the CDR3 DNA reads TGTGCCAGCAGCCCCGGGGTGGGAGGCTATGGCTACACCTTC. It encodes CASSPGVGGYGYTF.

The V and J genes are TRBV9 and TRBJ2-7, with 9 bases aligning to TRBD2. V gave up 4 bases and J gave up 0 bases; unmatched junction bases: 8. The germline gives CDR1 SGDLS, CDR2 YYNGEE. The CDR3 has 16 amino acids. The CDR3 nucleotides read TGTGCCAGCAGCTCCTCGGGCGGGGGGGTCTCCTACGAGCAGTACTTC. It translates to CASSSSGGGVSYEQYF.

The chain joins TRBV5-1 to TRBJ2-7; 9 nucleotides line up with TRBD2. CDR1 is SGHRS, CDR2 YFSETQ, per germline. The CDR3 spans 16 residues. The J segment lost 2 bases and the V segment lost 0 bases, leaving 6 bases of the junction unmatched. The CDR3, as DNA: TGCGCCAGCAGCTTGGGCATAGCGGGAGAGACCTACGAGCAGTACTTC. This sequence encodes CASSLGIAGETYEQYF.